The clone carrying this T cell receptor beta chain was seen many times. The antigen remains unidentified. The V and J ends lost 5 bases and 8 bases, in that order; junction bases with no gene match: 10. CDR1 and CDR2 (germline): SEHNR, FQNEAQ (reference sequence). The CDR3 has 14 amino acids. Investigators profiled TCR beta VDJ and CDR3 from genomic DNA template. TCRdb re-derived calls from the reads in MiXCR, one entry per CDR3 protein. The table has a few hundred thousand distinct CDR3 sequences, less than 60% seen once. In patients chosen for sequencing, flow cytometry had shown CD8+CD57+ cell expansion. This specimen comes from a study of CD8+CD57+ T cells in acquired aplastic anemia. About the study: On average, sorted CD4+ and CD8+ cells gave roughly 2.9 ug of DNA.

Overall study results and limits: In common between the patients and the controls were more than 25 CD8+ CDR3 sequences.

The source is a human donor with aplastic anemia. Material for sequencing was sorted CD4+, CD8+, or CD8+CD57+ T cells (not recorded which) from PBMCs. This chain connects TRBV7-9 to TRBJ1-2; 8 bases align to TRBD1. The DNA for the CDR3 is TGTGCCAGCAGCGACAGGACAGGGAGAAGAGGCTACACCTTC. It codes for CASSDRTGRRGYTF.